Listed below are T cell receptor beta chains from one sample, sequenced in a study of shared clonotypes between healthy human individuals. Sequenced by immunoSEQ multiplex PCR; TCRdb stores in-frame clones only, minus some. Seen here are approximately 2,000,000 clones, approximately 92% observed once, and the top ten hold approximately 1.7%. The sample taken for sequencing was naive CD8+ T cells from PBMCs. These receptors came from a man aged 18-30 years in good health. Some clones in this sample may be carry-over from other donors' samples. Each CDR3 is given with its conserved first and last residue. D genes are given only for firm matches.

j_gene | d_gene | v_gene | CDR3nt | CDR3aa
TRBJ2-2 | TRBD2 | TRBV9 | TGTGCCAGCAGCGTAGCGGGAGGGCCTATCGGGGAGCTGTTTTTT | CASSVAGGPIGELFF
TRBJ2-2 | TRBD2 | TRBV7-9 | TGTGCCAGCAGCTTATCCCAGACTAGCCCGAACACCGGGGAGCTGTTTTTT | CASSLSQTSPNTGELFF
TRBJ1-2 | . | TRBV5-4 | TGTGCCAGCAGCCACGAGAGGAACTATGGCTACACCTTC | CASSHERNYGYTF
TRBJ2-3 | TRBD1 | TRBV13 | TGTGCCAGCAGCTTGAAGTCCAGGACAGGATTTTTCACAGATACGCAGTATTTT | CASSLKSRTGFFTDTQYF
TRBJ1-4 | . | TRBV11-1 | TGTGCCAGCAGGGCTCTCGACGGTGGAGCTAATGAAAAACTGTTTTTT | CASRALDGGANEKLFF
TRBJ1-2 | . | TRBV10-3 | TGTGCCATCCCCCTCGGCAGGTCCTATGGCTACACCTTC | CAIPLGRSYGYTF
TRBJ1-5 | . | TRBV5-1 | TGCGCCAGCAGCTTGGTTGCGGGCAGGGTGGTCAATCAGCCCCAGCATTTT | CASSLVAGRVVNQPQHF
TRBJ1-1 | TRBD1 | TRBV11-2 | TGTGCCAGCACACCGTGGGAATACAGGGGACCTCCCCCTGAAGCTTTCTTT | CASTPWEYRGPPPEAFF
TRBJ2-1 | TRBD2 | TRBV19 | TGTGCCAGTAGCCCGACTAGCGGGAGGTTCAATGAGCAGTTCTTC | CASSPTSGRFNEQFF
TRBJ2-7 | TRBD2 | TRBV7-9 | TGTGCCAGCAGCTTAGGTGGGGTAGCGGGAGGGGCATCCTACGAGCAGTACTTC | CASSLGGVAGGASYEQYF